This T cell receptor beta chain emerged from a study of blood T cells in healthy people across ages. Findings and limits, study-wide: Estimates based on one million T cells were treated as lower bounds. Donor CMV status was unknown, possibly confounding expanded clonotype changes.

It was with a sample-barcoded 5' primer and a J-beta primer mix that a second PCR of about 7 to 12 cycles was run. MiXCR was run by TCRdb on the 5' RACE reads, yielding one entry per CDR3 protein. The sample holds about 800,000 distinct CDR3 sequences; 25% are singletons and the top ten take more than 3%. On this clonotype itself: Its antigen remains unidentified.

This CDR3 has 14 amino acids. V was pared by 2 bases and J by 8 bases, with 8 bases of the junction left unmatched. Looked up from germline, CDR1 is DFQATT and CDR2 is SNEGSKA (reference sequence). The amount of total RNA extracted per sample was at least 5 micrograms. The sample was also reused in another study, on T cells of mothers and their children. Turning to that study: Similar effects of thymic selection on TCR recombination output were recorded in related and unrelated pairs.

V is TRBV20-1 and J is TRBJ2-3, with 9 bases matching TRBD2. Sequencing was done on a sample of blood. The origin of this receptor is a boy aged 5-17 years in good health. The DNA of the CDR3 is TGCAGTGCTAGAAGGCGGGAGGGCCTCTCTACGCAGTATTTT. As protein: CSARRREGLSTQYF.